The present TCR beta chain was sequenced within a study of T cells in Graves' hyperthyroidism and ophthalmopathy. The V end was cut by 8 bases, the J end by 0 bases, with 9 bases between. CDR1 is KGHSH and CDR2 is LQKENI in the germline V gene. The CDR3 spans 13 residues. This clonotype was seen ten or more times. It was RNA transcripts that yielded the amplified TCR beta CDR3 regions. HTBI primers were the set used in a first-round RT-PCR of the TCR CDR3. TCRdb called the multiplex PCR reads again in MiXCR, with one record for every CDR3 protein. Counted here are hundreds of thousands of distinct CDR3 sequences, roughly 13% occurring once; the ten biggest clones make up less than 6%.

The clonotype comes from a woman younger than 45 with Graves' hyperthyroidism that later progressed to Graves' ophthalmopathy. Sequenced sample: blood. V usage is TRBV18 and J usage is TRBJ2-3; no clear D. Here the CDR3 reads CASSPDSTDTQYF. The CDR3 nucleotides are TGTGCCAGCAGCCCGGACAGCACAGATACGCAGTATTTT.